Below, 15 T cell receptor beta chains from the same sample are listed, as sequenced in a study of low-dose radiotherapy and immunotherapy resistance in tumors. Noted time point: before trial treatment. Both TCRalpha and TCRbeta chains were reverse transcribed with V-gene-specific primers. Over about 19 PCR cycles, TCRs were amplified from a constant-region primer and V-primer adapter. TCRdb re-called the reads with MiXCR, one entry per CDR3 protein. The profile shows over 65,000 distinct CDR3 sequences, 18% of them singletons. Sequencing used PBMCs, obtained before treatment. These receptor sequences come from a male donor with prostate cancer.

The chain joins TRBV6-1 to TRBJ1-4, with a weak D call TRBD1 (5 bases). The CDR3 is 16 amino acids. Germline V gives CDR1 MNHNS, CDR2 SASEGT. Between the trimmed V and J ends, which lost 3 bases and 0 bases, there was a span of 11 bases. CDR3 sequence: CASSDVRTTTNEKLFF. The CDR3 region has the DNA TGTGCCAGCAGTGACGTTAGGACAACAACTAATGAAAAACTGTTTTTT.

The CDR3 sequence: CASSYSRLAGGVGNEQFF. DNA for the CDR3: TGTGCCAGCAGTTACTCTCGGCTAGCGGGGGGGGTTGGCAATGAGCAGTTCTTC. J is TRBJ2-1 and V is TRBV6-2 or TRBV6-3, with 12 bases lining up with TRBD2. The CDR3 is 18 amino acids. V gave up 0 bases and J gave up 6 bases; unmatched junction bases: 9. Germline-derived CDR1 and CDR2 are MNHEY and SVGEGT.

The V call is TRBV7-9, the J call TRBJ1-2, with TRBD1 identical over 8 bases. With V trimmed by 3 bases and J by 7 bases, 22 bases remained unmatched. CDR1 and CDR2 (germline): SEHNR, FQNEAQ (reference sequence). The CDR3 has 19 amino acids. As DNA, the CDR3 is TGTGCCAGCAGCTTCTTTGGAACAGGCCAAGAGAACAGGGGGGTTGGCTACACCTTC. It yields the protein CASSFFGTGQENRGVGYTF.

This clonotype showed up many times. This chain uses TRBV6-1 with TRBJ1-3, with TRBD1 as a possible D gene (5 bases). CDR3 length: 15 amino acids. V gave up 5 bases and J gave up 0 bases, with 11 bases separating them. Germline CDR1 reads MNHNS; CDR2 reads SASEGT. The CDR3 loop is CASSYSGGSGNTIYF. CDR3 bases: TGTGCCAGCAGTTACTCGGGGGGCTCTGGAAACACCATATATTTT.

This clonotype was found many times. The chain employs TRBV7-9 and TRBJ2-5; TRBD1 matches 12 bases. The CDR3 length is 15 residues. V lost 4 bases, J lost 4 bases, and 4 bases stayed unmatched. Germline loops: CDR1 SEHNR, CDR2 FQNEAQ (reference sequence). The CDR3 nucleotides read TGTGCCAGCAGCTGGGGGACAGGGGGCGCAGAGACCCAGTACTTC. This sequence encodes CASSWGTGGAETQYF. Supplemented by reference TRBV7-9 and TRBJ2-5, the full variable domain reads DTGVSQNPRHKITKRGQNVTFRCDPISEHNRLYWYRQTLGQGPEFLTYFQNEAQLEKSRLLSDRFSAERPKGSFSTLEIQRTEQGDSAMYLCASSWGTGGAETQYFGPGTRLLVL.

This chain connects TRBV5-1 to TRBJ1-2, with D perhaps matching TRBD1 (5 bases). The CDR3 sequence is 16 residues long. CDR1 and CDR2 (germline): SGHRS, YFSETQ. V was trimmed by 4 bases and J by 2 bases, leaving 18 bases between them. The CDR3 spells CASSQGRSPGNYGYTF. CDR3 DNA: TGCGCCAGCAGCCAGGGACGGTCCCCTGGGAACTATGGCTACACCTTC.

The table lists this clonotype with many counts. This chain uses TRBV5-4 with TRBJ2-3; tentative D call: TRBD1 (6 bases). Trimming left V 3 bases short and J 0 bases short, with 14 bases between. Germline V lookup: CDR1 SGHNT, CDR2 YYREEE (reference sequence). The length of the CDR3 is 16 residues. The CDR3 here is CASSSSLGGSTDTQYF. DNA of the CDR3: TGTGCCAGCAGCTCCTCATTAGGGGGAAGCACAGATACGCAGTATTTT.

Ten or more counts support this clonotype. The rearrangement links TRBV20-1 to TRBJ1-6; TRBD1 agrees at 8 bases. The CDR3 runs 12 residues. V gave up 5 bases and J gave up 10 bases; unmatched junction bases: 4. Germline V gives CDR1 DFQATT, CDR2 SNEGSKA (reference sequence). The CDR3 here is CSARTGKSPLHF. CDR3 bases: TGCAGTGCTCGGACAGGGAAATCACCCCTCCACTTT.

This clonotype came up many times. The genes are TRBV12-3 or TRBV12-4 and TRBJ2-3; 7 bases align to TRBD1. V lost 4 bases and J lost 6; bases outside the gene matches: 7. This CDR3 is built from 14 residues. The DNA of the CDR3 is TGTGCCAGCAGTTCACATCAGGGGGTGGATACGCAGTATTTT. This encodes CASSSHQGVDTQYF.

This clonotype has at least ten counts. This chain connects TRBV7-9 to TRBJ1-2, with unresolved D. CDR1 and CDR2 (germline): SEHNR, FQNEAQ (reference sequence). V was pared by 4 bases and J by 7 bases, with 19 bases between. The CDR3 loop spans 15 amino acids. CDR3 residues: CASSSSSGGAAGYTF. CDR3 DNA sequence: TGTGCCAGCAGCTCCTCCTCGGGAGGCGCAGCTGGCTACACCTTC.

The sample holds a few counts of this clonotype. This chain connects TRBV7-8 to TRBJ1-5; 9 bases align to TRBD1. This CDR3 contains 20 residues. Trimming took 3 bases from V and 3 from J; bases not matched to a gene: 18. CDR1 SGHVS and CDR2 FQNEAQ come from the germline V gene. CDR3 amino acids: CASSLYWDRANPRVNQPQHF. Written as DNA, the CDR3 is TGTGCCAGCAGCTTGTATTGGGACAGGGCAAATCCGAGGGTCAATCAGCCCCAGCATTTT.

This clonotype showed up many times. The genes are TRBV9 and TRBJ2-5, with 10 nucleotides matching TRBD2. V lost 2 bases and J lost 5; bases outside the gene matches: 12. Germline assignment: CDR1 SGDLS and CDR2 YYNGEE. CDR3 size: 17 residues. The DNA for the CDR3 is TGTGCCAGCAGCGTGGGGCTAGCGGGGGTACAGCAGGAGACCCAGTACTTC. It specifies CASSVGLAGVQQETQYF.

This clonotype was seen repeatedly, ten times or more. This chain uses TRBV6-2 or TRBV6-3 with TRBJ2-7; 9 bases map to TRBD1. The CDR3 consists of 16 residues. Germline V gene lookup returns CDR1 MNHEY and CDR2 SVGEGT. With 2 bases clipped from V and 0 bases from J, the junction kept 5 bases outside the gene matches. The CDR3 region is CASSYPRDRDSYEQYF. As DNA, the CDR3 is TGTGCCAGCAGTTACCCCCGGGACAGGGACTCCTACGAGCAGTACTTC.

This clonotype was picked up many times. The genes are TRBV5-1 and TRBJ1-2; D gene uncertain. Trimming took 0 bases from V and 7 from J, leaving 13 bases between them. In germline, CDR1 is SGHRS, CDR2 YFSETQ. The length of the CDR3 is 14 residues. This chain's CDR3 is CASSLDPTSGGYTF. For the CDR3, the DNA is TGCGCCAGCAGCTTGGACCCGACCTCCGGTGGCTACACCTTC.

This clonotype was recorded many times. The V gene is TRBV18, the J gene TRBJ1-1, with a weak D call TRBD1 (5 bases). V gave up 6 bases and J gave up 1 base, with 9 bases separating them. This CDR3 region has 13 residues. In germline, CDR1 is KGHSH, CDR2 LQKENI. As DNA, the CDR3 is TGTGCCAGCTCCTTGACAGAGAACACTGAAGCTTTCTTT. Translated, it gives CASSLTENTEAFF.